What follows describes a single T cell receptor (beta chain). The antigen remains unidentified. This entry comes from a study of T cells in Graves' hyperthyroidism and ophthalmopathy. Study-level findings and limits: Classification by a 13 V-J model distinguished ophthalmopathy from stable hyperthyroidism.

The ends lost 5 bases at V and 6 bases at J; junction bases unmatched: 6. The CDR3 is made up of 14 amino acids. Germline CDR1 LGHDT, CDR2 YNNKEL (reference sequence). Duration under 3 months, a NOSPECS grade of at least 4, and a Clinical Activity Score of at least 3 characterized the ophthalmopathy patients. Patients were excluded because of uncontrolled infection, other autoimmune disease, pregnancy or lactation. Based on clinical symptoms, serum thyroxine and TRAb, thyroid ultrasound and orbital computed tomography, diagnoses were reached. TCR beta CDR3 regions were amplified from RNA. First-round RT-PCR with HTBI primers amplified the TCR CDR3 region. Each CDR3 protein is one row after TCRdb ran MiXCR on the multiplex PCR reads. The table records hundreds of thousands of distinct CDR3 sequences, around 16% of them present only once.

The origin of this receptor is a woman aged 40 to 50 with Graves' ophthalmopathy. This sequence joins TRBV3-1 and TRBJ2-1; 8 bases are shared with TRBD1. Sequencing was carried out using blood. CDR3 DNA sequence: TGTGCCAGCAGCATCGGACAGGGCCCCAATGAGCAGTTCTTC. Translation gives CASSIGQGPNEQFF.